Listed here is a single T cell receptor beta chain. This sample stems from a study of control samples from healthy donors and cancer patients. The V gene end was trimmed by 4 bases and the J gene end by 1 base; junction bases not matched to a gene: 9. CDR1 is MNHEY, CDR2 SVGAGI, per germline. The CDR3 loop spans 16 amino acids. Produced via immunoSEQ multiplex PCR; TCRdb's table is partial and in-frame only. The repertoire holds about 26,000 clones, with roughly four fifths as singletons. This receptor was obtained from a man in his 60s with colorectal cancer. V is TRBV6-5 and J is TRBJ1-1; 7 bases line up with TRBD1. Sequenced input: PBMCs. The DNA for the CDR3 is TGTGCCAGCAGTTTTCCGCGGACAGGTGGGAACACTGAAGCTTTCTTT. Amino acids: CASSFPRTGGNTEAFF.